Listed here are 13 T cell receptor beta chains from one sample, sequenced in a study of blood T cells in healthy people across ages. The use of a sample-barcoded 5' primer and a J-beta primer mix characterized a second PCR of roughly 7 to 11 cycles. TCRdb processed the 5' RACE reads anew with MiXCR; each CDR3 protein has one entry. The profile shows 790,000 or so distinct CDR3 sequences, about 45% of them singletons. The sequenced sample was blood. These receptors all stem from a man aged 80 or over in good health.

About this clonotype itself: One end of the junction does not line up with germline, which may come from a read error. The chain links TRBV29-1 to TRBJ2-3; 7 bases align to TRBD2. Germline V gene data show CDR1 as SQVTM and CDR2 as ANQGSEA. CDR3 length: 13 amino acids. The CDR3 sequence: CSVTRGSTETQYF. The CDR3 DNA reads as TGCAGCGTTACGCGGGGGAGCACAGAGACGCAGTATTTT.

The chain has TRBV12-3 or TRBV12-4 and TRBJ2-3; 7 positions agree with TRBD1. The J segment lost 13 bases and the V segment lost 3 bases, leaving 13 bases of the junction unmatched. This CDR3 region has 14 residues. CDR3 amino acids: CASSFRGGADAEYF. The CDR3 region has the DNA TGTGCCAGCAGTTTCAGAGGGGGCGCAGATGCGGAGTATTTT.

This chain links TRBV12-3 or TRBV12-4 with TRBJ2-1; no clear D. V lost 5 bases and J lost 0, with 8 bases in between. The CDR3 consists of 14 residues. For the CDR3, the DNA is TGTGCCAGCAGTACTGAGAGCTCCTACAATGAGCAGTTCTTC. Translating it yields CASSTESSYNEQFF.

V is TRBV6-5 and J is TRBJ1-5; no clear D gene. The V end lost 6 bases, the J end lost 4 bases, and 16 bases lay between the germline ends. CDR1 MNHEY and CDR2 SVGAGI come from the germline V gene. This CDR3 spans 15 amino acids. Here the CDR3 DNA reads TGTGCCAGCAGCCAATTTGGCTTGGAAAATCAGCCCCAGCATTTT. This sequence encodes CASSQFGLENQPQHF.

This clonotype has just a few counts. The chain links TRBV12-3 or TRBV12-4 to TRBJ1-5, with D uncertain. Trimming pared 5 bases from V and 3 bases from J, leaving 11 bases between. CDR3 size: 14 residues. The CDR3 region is CASSRTEPNQPQHF. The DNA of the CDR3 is TGTGCCAGCAGTCGCACAGAGCCCAATCAGCCCCAGCATTTT.

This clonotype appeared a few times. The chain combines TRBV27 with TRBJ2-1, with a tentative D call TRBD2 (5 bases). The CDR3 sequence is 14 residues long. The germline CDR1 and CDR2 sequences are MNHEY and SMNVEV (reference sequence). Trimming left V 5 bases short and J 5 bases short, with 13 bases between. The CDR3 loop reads CASSLSVNNNEQFF. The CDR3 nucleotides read TGTGCCAGCAGTCTTAGCGTTAATAACAATGAGCAGTTCTTC.

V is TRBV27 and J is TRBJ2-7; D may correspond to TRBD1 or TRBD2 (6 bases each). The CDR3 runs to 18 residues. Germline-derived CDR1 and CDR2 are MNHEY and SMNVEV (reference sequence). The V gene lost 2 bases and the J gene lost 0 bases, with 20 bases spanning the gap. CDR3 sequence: CASSLRVVRGTFSYEQYF. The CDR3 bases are TGTGCCAGCAGTTTAAGGGTCGTTCGGGGGACATTCTCCTACGAGCAGTACTTC.

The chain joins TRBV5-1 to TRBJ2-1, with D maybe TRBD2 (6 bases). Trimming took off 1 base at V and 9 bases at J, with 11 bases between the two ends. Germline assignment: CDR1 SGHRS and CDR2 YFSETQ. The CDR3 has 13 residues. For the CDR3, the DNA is TGCGCCAGCAGCTTGAGGCAGGAGGGTGAGCAGTTCTTC. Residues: CASSLRQEGEQFF.

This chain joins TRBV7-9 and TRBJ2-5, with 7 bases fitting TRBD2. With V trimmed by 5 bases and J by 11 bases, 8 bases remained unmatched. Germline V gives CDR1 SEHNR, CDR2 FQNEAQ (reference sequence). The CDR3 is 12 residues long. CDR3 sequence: CASSLRRGEQYF. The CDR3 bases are TGTGCCAGCAGCCTCCGTCGGGGGGAGCAGTACTTC.

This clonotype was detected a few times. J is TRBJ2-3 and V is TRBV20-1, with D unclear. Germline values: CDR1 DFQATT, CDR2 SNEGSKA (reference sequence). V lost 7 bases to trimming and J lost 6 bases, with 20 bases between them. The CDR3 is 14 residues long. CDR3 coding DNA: TGCAGTGTCGAGACCGGGCCAAGGCCCGATACGCAGTATTTT. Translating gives CSVETGPRPDTQYF.

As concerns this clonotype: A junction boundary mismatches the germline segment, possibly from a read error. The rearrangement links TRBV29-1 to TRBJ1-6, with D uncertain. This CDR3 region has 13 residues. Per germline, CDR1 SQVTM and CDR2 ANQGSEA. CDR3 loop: CSVETGYGSPPHF. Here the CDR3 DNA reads TGCAGCGTTGAAACGGGGTATGGCTCACCCCCCCACTTT.

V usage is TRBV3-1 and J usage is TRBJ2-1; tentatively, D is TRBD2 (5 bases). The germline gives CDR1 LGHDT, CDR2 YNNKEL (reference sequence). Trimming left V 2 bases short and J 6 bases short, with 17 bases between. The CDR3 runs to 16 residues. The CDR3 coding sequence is TGTGCCAGCAGCCAAAACATAGCGTTAATTACCAATGAGCAGTTCTTC. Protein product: CASSQNIALITNEQFF.

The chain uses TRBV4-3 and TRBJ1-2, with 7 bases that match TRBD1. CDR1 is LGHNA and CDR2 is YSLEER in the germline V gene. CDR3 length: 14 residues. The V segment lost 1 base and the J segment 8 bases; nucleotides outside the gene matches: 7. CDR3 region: CASSQGQGRSGYTF. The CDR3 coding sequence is TGCGCCAGCAGCCAAGGACAGGGAAGATCAGGCTACACCTTC.